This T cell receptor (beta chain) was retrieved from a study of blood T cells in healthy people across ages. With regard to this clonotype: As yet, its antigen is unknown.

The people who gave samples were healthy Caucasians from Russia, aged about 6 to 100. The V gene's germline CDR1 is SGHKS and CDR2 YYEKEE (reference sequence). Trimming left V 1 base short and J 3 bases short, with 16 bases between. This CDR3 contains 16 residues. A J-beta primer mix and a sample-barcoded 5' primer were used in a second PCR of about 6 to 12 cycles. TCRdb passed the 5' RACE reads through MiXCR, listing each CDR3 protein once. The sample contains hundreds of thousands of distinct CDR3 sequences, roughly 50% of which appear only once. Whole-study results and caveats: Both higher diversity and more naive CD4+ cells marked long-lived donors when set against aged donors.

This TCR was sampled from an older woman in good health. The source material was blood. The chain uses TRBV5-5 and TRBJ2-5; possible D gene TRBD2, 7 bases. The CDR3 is CASSLSRGSGEETQYF. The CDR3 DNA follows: TGTGCCAGCAGCTTGAGTAGGGGGAGCGGGGAAGAGACCCAGTACTTC.